The 13 T cell receptor beta chains in this list originate from one sample, sequenced in a study of T cells after posttransplantation cyclophosphamide. Assay used: immunoSEQ multiplex PCR; TCRdb lists only in-frame clones, some missing. The table has 2,900 or so clones, less than 85% seen once. Busulfan-fludarabine conditioning, marrow transplant, and cyclophosphamide on days +3 and +4 were administered. Sample: PBMCs, taken after allogeneic stem cell transplant with posttransplant cyclophosphamide. These receptors all come from a female patient between 50 and 59 years old who received an allogeneic stem cell transplant from a related donor, was CMV-positive, and had no GVHD. A subset of T cells may come from the graft donor.

The chain combines TRBV10-1 with TRBJ1-1, with no clear D. The V gene lost 2 bases and the J gene lost 1 base, with 5 bases spanning the gap. Germline V gene lookup returns CDR1 WNHNN and CDR2 SYGVQD (reference sequence). The CDR3 is 13 amino acids. The CDR3, as DNA: TGCGCCAGCAGTGAGACAAGGAACACTGAAGCTTTCTTT. This codes for CASSETRNTEAFF.

This rearrangement joins TRBV10-3 to TRBJ1-3; 7 bases match TRBD1. The germline gives CDR1 ENHRY, CDR2 SYGVKD. The ends lost 8 bases at V and 4 bases at J; junction bases unmatched: 11. CDR3 length equals 15 residues. CDR3 region: CAIGRPGGLGNTIYF. The CDR3 DNA follows: TGTGCCATCGGAAGACCAGGGGGTTTAGGAAACACCATATATTTT.

This clone has just one count. V and J are TRBV10-3 and TRBJ2-1; TRBD2 matches at 8 bases. Unmatched junction bases numbered 9, after V lost 8 bases and J lost 15 bases. The germline CDR1 and CDR2 sequences are ENHRY and SYGVKD. The CDR3 spans 11 residues. The CDR3 is CAIAEREKPFF. The CDR3 nucleotides read TGTGCCATCGCTGAGCGGGAGAAGCCGTTCTTC.

This chain uses TRBV7-6 with TRBJ2-7; 8 bases agree with TRBD1. The CDR3 is made up of 14 amino acids. Germline CDR1 reads SGHVS; CDR2 reads FNYEAQ. With V trimmed by 2 bases and J by 6 bases, 6 bases remained unmatched. CDR3 protein: CASSLRTGSSEQYF. The CDR3 nucleotides are TGTGCCAGCAGCTTACGGACAGGGTCATCCGAGCAGTACTTC.

This clone was observed a single time. This rearrangement joins TRBV7-9 to TRBJ2-2; D is undetermined. CDR1 is SEHNR and CDR2 is FQNEAQ in the germline V gene (reference sequence). This CDR3 has 12 amino acids. Trimming left V 2 bases short and J 5 bases short, with 3 bases between. CDR3 loop: CASSLSTGELFF. The CDR3, as DNA: TGTGCCAGCAGCTTATCTACCGGGGAGCTGTTTTTT.

The J gene is TRBJ2-5, the V gene TRBV5-1; a weak D match, TRBD2 (7 bases). Germline V gene sequence: CDR1 SGHRS, CDR2 YFSETQ. Trimming took off 4 bases at V and 5 bases at J, with 18 bases between the two ends. The CDR3 runs to 15 residues. The CDR3 coding sequence is TGCGCCAGCAGCAGGGGGAGGGGCTCGAGGGAGACCCAGTACTTC. It yields the protein CASSRGRGSRETQYF.

The rearrangement links TRBV9 to TRBJ1-4; 7 nucleotides agree with TRBD1. CDR3 length: 16 amino acids. CDR1 is SGDLS, CDR2 YYNGEE, per germline. Trimming at V came to 0 bases and at J to 4 bases, leaving 6 bases not matched to a gene. CDR3 protein: CASSVAGGQLNEKLFF. CDR3 in DNA: TGTGCCAGCAGCGTAGCAGGGGGACAGCTTAATGAAAAACTGTTTTTT.

The chain combines TRBV30 with TRBJ1-4; 11 bases are shared with TRBD1. Germline-derived CDR1 and CDR2 are GTSNPN and SVGIG (reference sequence). The CDR3 runs to 16 residues. With V trimmed by 1 base and J by 8 bases, 9 bases remained unmatched. CDR3 residues: CAWSGAPGQGGEKLFF. DNA of the CDR3: TGTGCCTGGAGTGGGGCCCCGGGACAGGGGGGCGAAAAACTGTTTTTT.

This clone was observed a handful of times. V and J are TRBV5-1 and TRBJ2-3, with TRBD2 matching over 7 bases. Germline lookup yields CDR1 SGHRS and CDR2 YFSETQ. The CDR3 has 16 residues. The V gene end was trimmed by 0 bases and the J gene end by 0 bases; junction bases not matched to a gene: 4. CDR3 nucleotides: TGCGCCAGCAGCTTGGGTCCGGGAGGAAGCACAGATACGCAGTATTTT. It encodes CASSLGPGGSTDTQYF. Looking up the rest from reference TRBV5-1 and TRBJ2-3 gives the full variable domain: KAGVTQTPRYLIKTRGQQVTLSCSPISGHRSVSWYQQTPGQGLQFLFEYFSETQRNKGNFPGRFSGRQFSNSRSEMNVSTLELGDSALYLCASSLGPGGSTDTQYFGPGTRLTVL.

The V and J genes are TRBV4-1 and TRBJ2-5; weak D call: TRBD1 (5 bases). Looked up from germline, CDR1 is MGHRA and CDR2 is YSYEKL. CDR3 length: 13 amino acids. V was trimmed by 1 base and J by 4 bases, leaving 7 bases between them. The DNA for the CDR3 is TGCGCCAGCAGCCAAGGACAGCGAGAGACCCAGTACTTC. As protein: CASSQGQRETQYF.

The V and J genes are TRBV5-1 and TRBJ2-1, with 15 bases matching TRBD2. V was pared by 0 bases and J by 7 bases, with 2 bases of the junction left unmatched. The germline V gene has CDR1 SGHRS and CDR2 YFSETQ. This CDR3 comprises 16 residues. The CDR3 DNA sequence: TGCGCCAGCAGCTTGGGGACTAGCGGGAGGGGTAATGAGCAGTTCTTC. Its translation: CASSLGTSGRGNEQFF.

V is TRBV5-6 and J is TRBJ2-5; D may be TRBD1 (6 bases). The germline V and J ends were trimmed by 5 bases and 2 bases, with 13 bases remaining between them. In germline, CDR1 is SGHDT, CDR2 YYEEEE. This CDR3 region has 14 residues. The CDR3 coding sequence is TGTGCCAGCAGACAGATAGGACAGCAAGAGACCCAGTACTTC. The encoded protein is CASRQIGQQETQYF. Filled out from reference TRBV5-6 and TRBJ2-5, the complete variable domain reads DAGVTQSPTHLIKTRGQQVTLRCSPKSGHDTVSWYQQALGQGPQFIFQYYEEEERQRGNFPDRFSGHQFPNYSSELNVNALLLGDSALYLCASRQIGQQETQYFGPGTRLLVL.

This chain uses TRBV6-1 with TRBJ1-5; D is possibly TRBD1 (6 bases). Germline-derived CDR1 and CDR2 are MNHNS and SASEGT. V was trimmed by 1 base and J by 2 bases, leaving 12 bases between them. The CDR3 consists of 16 residues. In DNA, the CDR3 is TGTGCCAGCAGTGAAGATAGGGGGACGGGCAATCAGCCCCAGCATTTT. Encoded protein: CASSEDRGTGNQPQHF.